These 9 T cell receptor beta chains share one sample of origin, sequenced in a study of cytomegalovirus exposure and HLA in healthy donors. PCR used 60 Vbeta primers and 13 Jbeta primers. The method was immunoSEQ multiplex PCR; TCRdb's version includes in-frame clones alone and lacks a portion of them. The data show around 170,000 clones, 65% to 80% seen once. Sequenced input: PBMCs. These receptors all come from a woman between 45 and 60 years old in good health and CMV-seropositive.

The CDR3 loop is CASSLYRGPDTGELFF. Here the CDR3 DNA reads TGTGCCAGCAGCTTGTACAGGGGGCCCGACACCGGGGAGCTGTTTTTT. The gene calls are TRBV5-6 and TRBJ2-2, with 9 bases lining up with TRBD1. With V trimmed by 1 base and J by 3 bases, 4 bases remained unmatched. The CDR3 has 16 residues. From germline, CDR1 is SGHDT and CDR2 YYEEEE. Full variable domain (remainder filled in from reference TRBV5-6 and TRBJ2-2): DAGVTQSPTHLIKTRGQQVTLRCSPKSGHDTVSWYQQALGQGPQFIFQYYEEEERQRGNFPDRFSGHQFPNYSSELNVNALLLGDSALYLCASSLYRGPDTGELFFGEGSRLTVL.

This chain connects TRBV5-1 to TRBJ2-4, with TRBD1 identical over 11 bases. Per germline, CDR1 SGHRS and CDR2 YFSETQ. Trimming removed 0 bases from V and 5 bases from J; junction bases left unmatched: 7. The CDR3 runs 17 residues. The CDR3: CASSLVSGTGGQNIQYF. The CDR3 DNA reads TGCGCCAGCAGCTTGGTATCCGGGACAGGGGGACAAAACATTCAGTACTTC.

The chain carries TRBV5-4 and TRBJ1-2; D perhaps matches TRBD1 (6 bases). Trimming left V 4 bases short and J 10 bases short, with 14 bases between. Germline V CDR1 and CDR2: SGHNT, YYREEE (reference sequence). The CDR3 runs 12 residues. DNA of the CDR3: TGTGCCAGCAGCCGGGCGGGGGCCAACTACACCTTC. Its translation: CASSRAGANYTF.

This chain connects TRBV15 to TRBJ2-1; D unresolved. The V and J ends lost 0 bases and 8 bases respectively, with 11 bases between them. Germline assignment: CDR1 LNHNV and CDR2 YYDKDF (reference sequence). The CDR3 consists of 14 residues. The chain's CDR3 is CATSRDYVDHEQFF. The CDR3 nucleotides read TGTGCCACCAGCAGAGATTACGTAGATCATGAGCAGTTCTTC.

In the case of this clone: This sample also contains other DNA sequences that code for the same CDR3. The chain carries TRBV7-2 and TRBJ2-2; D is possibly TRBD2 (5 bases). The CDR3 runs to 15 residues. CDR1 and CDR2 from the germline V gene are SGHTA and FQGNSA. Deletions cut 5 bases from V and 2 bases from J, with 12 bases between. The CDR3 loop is CASSPGGSNTGELFF. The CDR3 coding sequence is TGTGCCAGCAGCCCCGGAGGATCTAACACCGGGGAGCTGTTTTTT. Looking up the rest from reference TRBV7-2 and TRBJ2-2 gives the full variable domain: GAGVSQSPSNKVTEKGKDVELRCDPISGHTALYWYRQSLGQGLEFLIYFQGNSAPDKSGLPSDRFSAERTGGSVSTLTIQRTQQEDSAVYLCASSPGGSNTGELFFGEGSRLTVL.

The CDR3 nucleotides are TGTGCCAGCAGTTTGCACAGGGACGGGGGCTACACCTTC. The encoded protein is CASSLHRDGGYTF. The J gene is TRBJ1-2, the V gene TRBV27; D may be TRBD1 (6 bases). Looked up from germline, CDR1 is MNHEY and CDR2 is SMNVEV (reference sequence). Between the trimmed V and J ends, which lost 3 bases and 8 bases, there was a span of 13 bases. The CDR3 spans 13 residues.

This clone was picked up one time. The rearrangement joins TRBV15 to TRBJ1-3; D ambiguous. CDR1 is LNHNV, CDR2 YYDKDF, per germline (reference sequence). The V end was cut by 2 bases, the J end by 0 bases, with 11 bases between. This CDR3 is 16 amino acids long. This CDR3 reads CATSRPSGNSGNTIYF. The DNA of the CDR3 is TGTGCCACCAGCAGACCCTCCGGGAACTCTGGAAACACCATATATTTT.

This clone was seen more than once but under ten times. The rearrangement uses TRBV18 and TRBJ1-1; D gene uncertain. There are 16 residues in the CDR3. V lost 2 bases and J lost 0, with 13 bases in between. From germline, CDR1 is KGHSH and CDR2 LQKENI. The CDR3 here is CASSPRQAEMNTEAFF. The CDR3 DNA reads TGTGCCAGCTCACCAAGGCAGGCCGAGATGAACACTGAAGCTTTCTTT.

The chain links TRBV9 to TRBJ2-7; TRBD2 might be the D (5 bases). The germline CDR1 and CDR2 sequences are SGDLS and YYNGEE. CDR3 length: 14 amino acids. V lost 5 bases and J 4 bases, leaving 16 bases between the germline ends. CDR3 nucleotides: TGTGCCAGCAGTAGATCGGGATCCCAATACGAGCAGTACTTC. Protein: CASSRSGSQYEQYF.